The 30 T cell receptor beta chains in this list originate from one sample, sequenced in a study of blood T cell repertoires in COVID-19. TCRdb's table, derived via immunoSEQ multiplex PCR, lists solely in-frame clones and lacks some. The sample lists about 120,000 clones; 80% were seen once. The sample taken for sequencing was peripheral blood. The receptor set was obtained from a human donor in a cohort sampled during active COVID-19.

This clone was counted a few times. The V call is TRBV28, the J call TRBJ2-7; 10 bases match TRBD2. After removal of 3 bases from V and 6 bases from J, the junction contained 8 bases not matched to a gene. The CDR3 covers 15 residues. Germline CDR1 MDHEN, CDR2 SYDVKM. The CDR3 loop reads CASSLVRLAGVEQYF. The CDR3 DNA reads as TGTGCCAGCAGTTTGGTTAGGCTAGCGGGAGTCGAGCAGTACTTC.

The rearrangement links TRBV6-6 to TRBJ2-1; maybe TRBD1 (5 bases). Germline assignment: CDR1 MNHNY and CDR2 SVGAGI (reference sequence). The V and J ends lost 6 bases and 8 bases respectively, with 14 bases between them. The CDR3 is made up of 13 amino acids. This CDR3 reads CASSPPGSHEQFF. The CDR3 DNA sequence: TGTGCCAGCAGCCCCCCAGGGTCCCATGAGCAGTTCTTC.

The chain combines TRBV28 with TRBJ1-6; the match to TRBD1 covers 9 bases. In germline, CDR1 is MDHEN, CDR2 SYDVKM. The junction had 6 bases not matched to a gene; V was cut back by 4 bases and J by 8 bases. CDR3 length: 15 amino acids. CDR3 protein: CASSSNRGRDSPLHF. The CDR3 bases are TGTGCCAGCAGTTCAAACAGGGGGCGTGATTCACCCCTCCACTTT. The variable domain in full, with the rest retrieved from reference TRBV28 and TRBJ1-6, is DVKVTQSSRYLVKRTGEKVFLECVQDMDHENMFWYRQDPGLGLRLIYFSYDVKMKEKGDIPEGYSVSREKKERFSLILESASTNQTSMYLCASSSNRGRDSPLHFGNGTRLTVT.

The rearrangement links TRBV6-4 to TRBJ2-3, with TRBD2 identical over 8 bases. Trimming removed 6 bases from V and 0 bases from J; junction bases left unmatched: 20. This CDR3 comprises 20 residues. Germline V lookup: CDR1 MRHNA, CDR2 SNTAGT. This chain's CDR3 is CASREEGCGGPHISTDTQYF. The CDR3 coding sequence is TGTGCCAGCAGGGAAGAAGGGTGCGGGGGGCCTCACATTAGCACAGATACGCAGTATTTT.

This chain uses TRBV5-6 with TRBJ1-2, with no clear D. With 0 bases removed from V and 2 bases from J, the gap between germline ends came to 5 bases. CDR1 and CDR2 from the germline V gene are SGHDT and YYEEEE. This CDR3 is 13 amino acids long. The chain's CDR3 is CASSLEQNYGYTF. Written as DNA, the CDR3 is TGTGCCAGCAGCTTGGAACAGAACTATGGCTACACCTTC.

The chain joins TRBV12-3 or TRBV12-4 to TRBJ2-5; tentative D call: TRBD2 (5 bases). The CDR3 length is 12 residues. Trimming took 3 bases from V and 7 from J, leaving 9 bases between them. CDR3 nucleotides: TGTGCCAGCAGTTTTCCTCGGGGGACCCAGTACTTC. Translated: CASSFPRGTQYF.

This clone was found a few times. This same CDR3 is encoded by further DNA sequences in the sample. CDR3 loop: CASSSDRGYGYTF. Written as DNA, the CDR3 is TGTGCCAGCAGCTCGGACAGGGGATATGGCTACACCTTC. V and J are TRBV7-2 and TRBJ1-2; 9 bases map to TRBD1. The CDR3 length is 13 residues. V lost 4 bases, J lost 5 bases, and 2 bases stayed unmatched. Germline V gene data show CDR1 as SGHTA and CDR2 as FQGNSA.

V and J are TRBV13 and TRBJ2-5; 15 nucleotides line up with TRBD2. The CDR3 length is 20 residues. The J segment lost 0 bases and the V segment lost 5 bases, leaving 13 bases of the junction unmatched. Germline lookup yields CDR1 PRHDT and CDR2 FYEKMQ (reference sequence). The chain's CDR3 is CASSPSPGTSGRTHQETQYF. The CDR3, as DNA: TGTGCCAGCAGCCCATCCCCCGGGACTAGCGGGAGGACCCACCAAGAGACCCAGTACTTC.

The chain uses TRBV29-1 and TRBJ1-1; D call uncertain. Germline CDR1 is SQVTM and CDR2 is ANQGSEA. CDR3 size: 12 residues. V was shortened by 4 bases and J by 6 bases, with 12 bases between the two germline ends. The CDR3 loop reads CSVAGEEAEAFF. CDR3 in DNA: TGCAGCGTTGCCGGGGAAGAGGCTGAAGCTTTCTTT.

The chain couples TRBV4-2 to TRBJ1-1, with D perhaps TRBD1 (5 bases). CDR3 size: 15 residues. V shed 0 bases and J shed 7 bases, with 15 bases lying between them. CDR1 is LGHNA and CDR2 is YNFKEQ in the germline V gene. CDR3 bases: TGTGCCAGCAGCCAAGATCTTCGGGGGACTGGTGAAGCTTTCTTT. It codes for CASSQDLRGTGEAFF.

The chain employs TRBV7-6 and TRBJ2-1, with 10 bases fitting TRBD2. The CDR3 covers 15 residues. The germline V gene encodes CDR1 SGHVS and CDR2 FNYEAQ. J lost 6 bases, V lost 5 bases, and 7 bases had no gene match. CDR3 region: CASSLGLAALNEQFF. CDR3 sequence (DNA): TGTGCCAGCAGCCTCGGACTAGCGGCCCTCAATGAGCAGTTCTTC.

The chain couples TRBV19 to TRBJ1-5; 9 bases fit TRBD1. The V gene's germline CDR1 is LNHDA and CDR2 SQIVND (reference sequence). The junction had 14 bases not matched to a gene; V was cut back by 5 bases and J by 0 bases. This CDR3 comprises 19 residues. CDR3 DNA: TGTGCCAGTAGTCCAATCTCCGGGACAGGGATGTATAGCAATCAGCCCCAGCATTTT. Residues: CASSPISGTGMYSNQPQHF. The entire variable domain, with the rest obtained from reference TRBV19 and TRBJ1-5, is as follows: DGGITQSPKYLFRKEGQNVTLSCEQNLNHDAMYWYRQDPGQGLRLIYYSQIVNDFQKGDIAEGYSVSREKKESFPLTVTSAQKNPTAFYLCASSPISGTGMYSNQPQHFGDGTRLSIL.

This sequence joins TRBV6-5 and TRBJ1-5, with D perhaps matching TRBD1 (5 bases). V lost 8 bases, J lost 5 bases, and 13 bases lay in between. Germline V gene lookup returns CDR1 MNHEY and CDR2 SVGAGI. CDR3 length: 13 residues. This CDR3 is CASEPIRDQPQHF. CDR3 nucleotides: TGTGCCAGCGAACCGATCAGGGATCAGCCCCAGCATTTT.

DNA of the CDR3: TGTGCCAGCAGCCTCCCCGGAGAGGCGCCCTATGGCTACACCTTC. Amino acids: CASSLPGEAPYGYTF. This chain links TRBV5-4 with TRBJ1-2; D remains ambiguous. Per germline, CDR1 SGHNT and CDR2 YYREEE (reference sequence). Trimming removed 4 bases from V and 4 bases from J, with 17 bases in between. The CDR3 sequence is 15 residues long. Complete variable domain (other parts from reference TRBV5-4 and TRBJ1-2): ETGVTQSPTHLIKTRGQQVTLRCSSQSGHNTVSWYQQALGQGPQFIFQYYREEENGRGNFPPRFSGLQFPNYSSELNVNALELDDSALYLCASSLPGEAPYGYTFGSGTRLTVV.

The V gene is TRBV9, the J gene TRBJ2-1, with 8 bases lining up with TRBD2. Losses at the gene ends were 7 bases for V and 7 bases for J; bases not matched to a gene: 13. CDR3 size: 15 residues. From germline, CDR1 is SGDLS and CDR2 YYNGEE. The CDR3 DNA follows: TGTGCCAGCCCCCCAGGGGCGGGGGGAGGGAATGAGCAGTTCTTC. It yields the protein CASPPGAGGGNEQFF.

This chain joins TRBV2 and TRBJ2-5, with D hard to call. The germline V and J ends were trimmed by 10 bases and 2 bases, with 14 bases remaining between them. Germline V gives CDR1 SNHLY, CDR2 FYNNEI. This CDR3 comprises 13 residues. CDR3 bases: TGTGCCACCCAGCCGGCTAGACAAGAGACCCAGTACTTC. Translating it yields CATQPARQETQYF.

The J gene is TRBJ2-1, the V gene TRBV9; possible D gene TRBD2, 6 bases. The CDR3 length is 15 residues. V was pared by 3 bases and J by 3 bases, with 13 bases between. Germline CDR1 is SGDLS and CDR2 is YYNGEE. This CDR3 reads CASSARLDGYNEQFF. As DNA, the CDR3 is TGTGCCAGCAGCGCTAGACTAGATGGCTACAATGAGCAGTTCTTC.

This rearrangement joins TRBV5-5 to TRBJ2-1, with a possible D match to TRBD2 (5 bases). The CDR3 sequence is 15 residues long. V gave up 0 bases and J gave up 2 bases, with 9 bases separating them. Per germline, CDR1 SGHKS and CDR2 YYEKEE (reference sequence). For the CDR3, the DNA is TGTGCCAGCAGCTTGGAAGCGGAGGCCTACAATGAGCAGTTCTTC. Residues: CASSLEAEAYNEQFF.

The chain couples TRBV6-5 to TRBJ2-3, with 12 nucleotides matching TRBD2. V lost 6 bases and J lost 6; bases outside the gene matches: 4. This CDR3 is 14 amino acids long. The germline V gene has CDR1 MNHEY and CDR2 SVGAGI. CDR3 loop: CASRTSGGSDTQYF. As DNA, the CDR3 is TGTGCCAGCAGAACTAGCGGGGGGAGTGATACGCAGTATTTT.

The chain uses TRBV3-1 (or the pseudogene TRBV3-2) and TRBJ1-5, with D maybe TRBD1 (6 bases). The V gene lost 7 bases and the J gene lost 4 bases, with 17 bases spanning the gap. The CDR3 covers 15 residues. Germline CDR1 is LGHDT and CDR2 is YNNKEL (reference sequence). CDR3 nucleotide sequence: TGTGCCAGCATCAACACTCCGACAGGAAATCAGCCCCAGCATTTT. Translating gives CASINTPTGNQPQHF.

This rearrangement joins TRBV5-1 to TRBJ2-3, with a tentative D call TRBD1 (6 bases). The germline V gene encodes CDR1 SGHRS and CDR2 YFSETQ. The CDR3 sequence is 16 residues long. V was shortened by 0 bases and J by 1 base, with 12 bases between the two germline ends. Written as DNA, the CDR3 is TGCGCCAGCAGCTTGGAGCGAGCAGGGGGCACAGATACGCAGTATTTT. It specifies CASSLERAGGTDTQYF.

The chain couples TRBV7-3 to TRBJ2-7, with D possibly matching TRBD2 (5 bases). V was trimmed by 2 bases and J by 5 bases, leaving 16 bases between them. The CDR3 loop spans 15 amino acids. Germline CDR1 SGHTA, CDR2 FQGTGA. The CDR3 sequence: CASSLGSRVENEQYF. CDR3 bases: TGTGCCAGCAGCTTAGGATCGCGGGTCGAGAACGAGCAGTACTTC. The full variable domain, its missing parts supplied by reference TRBV7-3 and TRBJ2-7, is GAGVSQTPSNKVTEKGKYVELRCDPISGHTALYWYRQSLGQGPEFLIYFQGTGAADDSGLPNDRFFAVRPEGSVSTLKIQRTERGDSAVYLCASSLGSRVENEQYFGPGTRLTVT.

This chain links TRBV5-1 with TRBJ2-2; TRBD2 matches at 14 bases. The germline gives CDR1 SGHRS, CDR2 YFSETQ. The CDR3 has 16 residues. The V gene end was trimmed by 2 bases and the J gene end by 6 bases; junction bases not matched to a gene: 3. For the CDR3, the DNA is TGCGCCAGCAGCTTCGGGACTAGCGGGGGTTCCGGGGAGCTGTTTTTT. It codes for CASSFGTSGGSGELFF.

The CDR3 reads CASRRGQQGSPLHF. The CDR3 DNA sequence: TGTGCCAGCAGAAGAGGGCAGCAAGGGTCACCCCTCCACTTT. V usage is TRBV6-5 and J usage is TRBJ1-6; no clear D. V was trimmed by 6 bases and J by 10 bases, leaving 16 bases between them. The CDR3 sequence is 14 residues long. CDR1 and CDR2 (germline): MNHEY, SVGAGI.

The chain joins TRBV7-6 to TRBJ2-5; 11 bases are a match to TRBD2. The CDR3 length is 16 residues. With V trimmed by 1 base and J by 5 bases, 6 bases remained unmatched. Looked up from germline, CDR1 is SGHVS and CDR2 is FNYEAQ. CDR3 loop: CASSLGALAGVETQYF. The CDR3 coding sequence is TGTGCCAGCAGCTTAGGAGCACTAGCGGGGGTCGAGACCCAGTACTTC.

The chain has TRBV2 and TRBJ1-2; D is possibly TRBD1 (5 bases). Trimming pared 2 bases from V and 6 bases from J, leaving 19 bases between. Germline CDR1 and CDR2: SNHLY and FYNNEI. CDR3 length equals 16 residues. The CDR3 reads CASSEQSLRDSHGYTF. Written as DNA, the CDR3 is TGTGCCAGCAGTGAACAGTCCCTCAGGGATTCCCATGGCTACACCTTC.

The rearrangement links TRBV19 to TRBJ2-7; weak D call: TRBD1 (5 bases). This CDR3 contains 13 residues. V shed 3 bases and J shed 2 bases, with 8 bases lying between them. CDR1 LNHDA and CDR2 SQIVND come from the germline V gene (reference sequence). The CDR3, as DNA: TGTGCCAGTAGTATGGACACGACCTACGAGCAGTACTTC. Its translation: CASSMDTTYEQYF. Full variable domain (outside the CDR3, taken from reference TRBV19 and TRBJ2-7): DGGITQSPKYLFRKEGQNVTLSCEQNLNHDAMYWYRQDPGQGLRLIYYSQIVNDFQKGDIAEGYSVSREKKESFPLTVTSAQKNPTAFYLCASSMDTTYEQYFGPGTRLTVT.

This chain joins TRBV7-8 and TRBJ1-5; a weak D match, TRBD1 (5 bases). Germline CDR1 is SGHVS and CDR2 is FQNEAQ. Trimming shortened V by 2 bases and J by 4 bases, and 9 bases separated the two germline ends. The CDR3 runs 14 residues. CDR3 sequence (DNA): TGTGCCAGCAGCTTAACAGGCCCTAATCAGCCCCAGCATTTT. Protein sequence: CASSLTGPNQPQHF.

V is TRBV6-2 or TRBV6-3 and J is TRBJ2-4, with 8 bases identical to TRBD1. V shed 6 bases and J 4 bases; nucleotides not matched to a gene: 5. From germline, CDR1 is MNHEY and CDR2 SVGEGT. CDR3 size: 14 residues. CDR3 amino acids: CASRYRGMKNIQYF. The CDR3 DNA reads as TGTGCCAGCAGGTACAGGGGGATGAAAAACATTCAGTACTTC.

The chain couples TRBV7-3 to TRBJ1-3; D not resolved. The CDR3 extends over 13 amino acids. V dropped 3 bases and J dropped 4 bases, with 7 bases sitting between them. Germline assignment: CDR1 SGHTA and CDR2 FQGTGA. In DNA, the CDR3 is TGTGCCAGCAGCTTTCAGGCCGGAAACACCATATATTTT. Amino acids: CASSFQAGNTIYF.